These 29 T cell receptor beta chains share one sample of origin, sequenced in a study of spatial heterogeneity in lung cancer. Stated time point: sample taken at primary tumor resection. From the 5' RACE reads, TCRdb called clonotypes with MiXCR, one entry per CDR3 protein. This sample has 35,000 to 50,000 distinct CDR3 sequences; around 3.3% occur once, and the top ten carry roughly 35%. This specimen was normal lung tissue next to the tumor, taken at surgery. These receptors originate from a male donor with early-stage non-small cell lung cancer.

The table lists this clonotype with many counts. The chain employs TRBV20-1 and TRBJ2-3; unclear D gene. The CDR3 length is 13 residues. Germline V gives CDR1 DFQATT, CDR2 SNEGSKA (reference sequence). V lost 6 bases, J lost 3 bases, and 13 bases lay in between. DNA for the CDR3: TGCAGTGCCCCCCCCGCCCAGACAGATACGCAGTATTTT. Residues: CSAPPAQTDTQYF.

The rearrangement uses TRBV7-9 and TRBJ1-3; TRBD1 is a possible D gene (5 bases). The germline gives CDR1 SEHNR, CDR2 FQNEAQ (reference sequence). This CDR3 region has 15 residues. The germline V and J ends were trimmed by 2 bases and 4 bases, with 12 bases remaining between them. CDR3 DNA sequence: TGTGCCAGCAGCTTACAGGGAACTTTGGGAAACACCATATATTTT. It is translated as CASSLQGTLGNTIYF.

This clonotype was detected ten times or more. This chain uses TRBV10-3 with TRBJ2-2, with a tentative D call TRBD2 (6 bases). Germline CDR1 ENHRY, CDR2 SYGVKD. V lost 11 bases and J 4 bases, leaving 17 bases between the germline ends. The CDR3 length is 14 residues. The CDR3 loop is CAVRELGGTGELFF. In nucleotides, the CDR3 is TGTGCCGTCCGGGAGCTAGGCGGCACCGGGGAGCTGTTTTTT.

This clonotype was recorded many times. This chain uses TRBV7-2 with TRBJ2-1, with D unclear. Germline V gene sequence: CDR1 SGHTA, CDR2 FQGNSA. The V end lost 1 base, the J end lost 5 bases, and 0 bases lay between the germline ends. The CDR3 extends over 11 amino acids. CDR3 in DNA: TGTGCCAGCAGCTTAGACAATGAGCAGTTCTTC. Protein sequence: CASSLDNEQFF.

This clonotype was recorded at least ten times. The rearrangement joins TRBV3-1 to TRBJ1-3; possible D gene TRBD1, 5 bases. Trimming took off 4 bases at V and 4 bases at J, with 11 bases between the two ends. The CDR3 sequence is 14 residues long. The V gene's germline CDR1 is LGHDT and CDR2 YNNKEL (reference sequence). The CDR3 loop is CASSRAGVGNTIYF. CDR3 sequence (DNA): TGTGCCAGCAGCCGGGCGGGGGTCGGAAACACCATATATTTT.

The sample holds many counts of this clonotype. This chain joins TRBV20-1 and TRBJ1-5; D gene unclear. The CDR3 sequence is 12 residues long. CDR1 is DFQATT and CDR2 is SNEGSKA in the germline V gene (reference sequence). Trimming pared 1 base from V and 1 base from J, leaving 2 bases between. The chain's CDR3 is CSARASNQPQHF. As DNA, the CDR3 is TGCAGTGCTAGAGCAAGCAATCAGCCCCAGCATTTT.

This clonotype is termed large. The genes are TRBV16 and TRBJ2-7; 13 positions match TRBD2. Germline values: CDR1 KGHSY, CDR2 FQNENV. The CDR3 contains 16 residues. With 2 bases clipped from V and 6 bases from J, the junction kept 7 bases outside the gene matches. CDR3 loop: CASSQGELAGGPEQYF. The CDR3 DNA reads TGTGCCAGCAGCCAAGGAGAACTAGCGGGGGGGCCCGAGCAGTACTTC.

In this sample, this clonotype turned up many times. V and J are TRBV28 and TRBJ2-1, with D maybe TRBD1 (8 bases). Per the germline V gene, CDR1 is MDHEN and CDR2 is SYDVKM. The CDR3 consists of 17 residues. V was cut by 2 bases and J by 8 bases, with 22 bases left in between. The CDR3 DNA follows: TGTGCCAGCAGTTTACAAACTAGACAGGGGAGGGTCGATGAGCAGTTCTTC. It codes for CASSLQTRQGRVDEQFF.

This clonotype has at least ten counts. The chain links TRBV10-3 to TRBJ1-2; D might be TRBD1 (6 bases). Germline CDR1 and CDR2: ENHRY and SYGVKD. V dropped 11 bases and J dropped 4 bases, with 14 bases sitting between them. The CDR3 has 12 residues. The CDR3 loop is CAVEQGAYGYTF. The CDR3 DNA reads TGTGCCGTAGAACAGGGTGCCTATGGCTACACCTTC.

This clonotype was counted at least ten times. The chain is built from TRBV21-1 and TRBJ2-7. TRBV21-1 is reported as a pseudogene. CDR3 length: 16 residues. CDR3 in amino acids: CASSKVCAGGPYEQYF. For the CDR3, the DNA is TGTGCCAGCAGCAAAGTTTGCGCGGGGGGCCCCTACGAGCAGTACTTC.

In this sample, this clonotype turned up many times. The J gene is TRBJ2-1, the V gene TRBV6-1; D is perhaps TRBD1 or TRBD2 (5 bases each). Germline V gene lookup returns CDR1 MNHNS and CDR2 SASEGT. The CDR3 totals 14 residues. V lost 4 bases, J lost 8 bases, and 15 bases lay in between. In DNA, the CDR3 is TGTGCCAGCAGTGTTACACCTGGGGGACATGAGCAGTTCTTC. Translating it yields CASSVTPGGHEQFF.

This clonotype was seen repeatedly, ten times or more. The chain couples TRBV6-5 to TRBJ1-1; D gene ambiguous. The V gene lost 2 bases and the J gene lost 2 bases, with 3 bases spanning the gap. Germline V gene data show CDR1 as MNHEY and CDR2 as SVGAGI. This CDR3 has 12 residues. Written as DNA, the CDR3 is TGTGCCAGCAGTTACCCCAACACTGAAGCTTTCTTT. Amino acid sequence: CASSYPNTEAFF.

This clonotype appeared many times. This rearrangement joins TRBV7-8 to TRBJ2-3; D is unclear. Germline-derived CDR1 and CDR2 are SGHVS and FQNEAQ. This CDR3 is built from 14 residues. Trimming removed 3 bases at V and 6 bases at J, with 13 bases between. The DNA for the CDR3 is TGTGCCAGCAGCTTTGGTCAAGGGTTGGATACGCAGTATTTT. Translation: CASSFGQGLDTQYF.

This clonotype was seen ten or more times. The J gene is TRBJ1-1, the V gene TRBV28; D not certain. Germline values: CDR1 MDHEN, CDR2 SYDVKM. The CDR3 consists of 11 residues. V was trimmed by 6 bases and J by 1 base, leaving 3 bases between them. CDR3 DNA sequence: TGTGCCAGCAGCCCGAACACTGAAGCTTTCTTT. As protein: CASSPNTEAFF. The whole variable domain, remainder taken from reference TRBV28 and TRBJ1-1, is DVKVTQSSRYLVKRTGEKVFLECVQDMDHENMFWYRQDPGLGLRLIYFSYDVKMKEKGDIPEGYSVSREKKERFSLILESASTNQTSMYLCASSPNTEAFFGQGTRLTVV.

This clonotype was recorded at least ten times. The rearrangement joins TRBV6-6 to TRBJ1-5; a weak D match, TRBD1 (6 bases). This CDR3 is built from 13 residues. V lost 7 bases to trimming and J lost 4 bases, with 11 bases between them. CDR1 MNHNY and CDR2 SVGAGI come from the germline V gene (reference sequence). The CDR3 reads CASTTTGNQPQHF. CDR3 coding DNA: TGTGCCAGCACCACAACAGGGAATCAGCCCCAGCATTTT.

At least ten counts were recorded for this clonotype. CDR3 nucleotide sequence: TGTGCCAGCAGCCAAGAGAGAGCCGGTAGAAACATTCAGTACTTC. Its protein product is CASSQERAGRNIQYF. The V and J genes are TRBV4-2 and TRBJ2-4; D uncertain. The CDR3 has 15 amino acids. The germline gives CDR1 LGHNA, CDR2 YNFKEQ. Trimming left V 0 bases short and J 6 bases short, with 12 bases between.

This clonotype was seen repeatedly, ten times or more. The chain employs TRBV7-9 and TRBJ2-7, with D hard to call. CDR3 length: 14 residues. CDR1 SEHNR and CDR2 FQNEAQ come from the germline V gene (reference sequence). V was pared by 5 bases and J by 5 bases, with 16 bases between. CDR3 loop: CASSPNLEVDEQYF. CDR3 bases: TGTGCCAGCAGCCCCAATCTGGAAGTCGACGAGCAGTACTTC.

This clonotype was counted many times. This chain joins TRBV29-1 and TRBJ2-5; 10 bases fit TRBD1. Trimming cost V 7 bases and J 4 bases; bases outside gene matches: 6. The CDR3 runs to 13 residues. CDR1 is SQVTM, CDR2 ANQGSEA, per germline. The CDR3 DNA reads TGCAGCGACGGGACAGGGGCGCCAGAGACCCAGTACTTC. Its protein is CSDGTGAPETQYF. The full variable domain, in which reference TRBV29-1 and TRBJ2-5 provide the parts outside the CDR3, is SAVISQKPSRDICQRGTSLTIQCQVDSQVTMMFWYRQQPGQSLTLIATANQGSEATYESGFVIDKFPISRPNLTFSTLTVSNMSPEDSSIYLCSDGTGAPETQYFGPGTRLLVL.

This clonotype was seen at least ten times. CDR3 bases: TGTGCCAGCAGCCGACCGGGTCAGGAGGGCAATGAGCAGTTCTTC. This codes for CASSRPGQEGNEQFF. The chain couples TRBV6-5 to TRBJ2-1; perhaps TRBD2 as D (6 bases). The CDR3 totals 15 residues. Germline V CDR1 and CDR2: MNHEY, SVGAGI. V shed 6 bases and J shed 6 bases, with 18 bases lying between them.

Ten or more counts support this clonotype. This chain links TRBV12-3 or TRBV12-4 with TRBJ2-2, with 8 bases matching TRBD1. The CDR3 is 16 residues long. The V and J ends lost 4 bases and 1 base, in that order; junction bases with no gene match: 5. The CDR3 loop reads CASSSTGTGNTGELFF. The CDR3 DNA follows: TGTGCCAGCAGTTCGACCGGGACAGGGAACACCGGGGAGCTGTTTTTT.

In its sample, this clonotype was seen many times. The chain combines TRBV19 with TRBJ2-1; 7 bases map to TRBD2. V trimming: 3 bases; J trimming: 5 bases; junction bases outside the gene matches: 7. Germline values: CDR1 LNHDA, CDR2 SQIVND (reference sequence). The CDR3 contains 15 residues. Written as DNA, the CDR3 is TGTGCCAGTAGTATCCCGGCTAGCGGAAACAATGAGCAGTTCTTC. Its translation: CASSIPASGNNEQFF.

This clonotype was counted many times. The V and J genes are TRBV12-3 or TRBV12-4 and TRBJ1-1, with a possible D match to TRBD1 (5 bases). This CDR3 has 15 residues. V lost 7 bases, J lost 4 bases, and 19 bases lay in between. Written as DNA, the CDR3 is TGTGCCAGCAATCCTGCCGGGCCGGGGGGCACTGAAGCTTTCTTT. Translating gives CASNPAGPGGTEAFF.

This clonotype has a count of ten or more. This rearrangement joins TRBV10-3 to TRBJ2-3; TRBD2 matches at 7 bases. Per germline, CDR1 ENHRY and CDR2 SYGVKD. The V gene end was trimmed by 3 bases and the J gene end by 4 bases; junction bases not matched to a gene: 10. This CDR3 contains 16 residues. CDR3 region: CAISDRAGPFSDTQYF. Here the CDR3 DNA reads TGTGCCATCAGTGACCGAGCGGGGCCCTTCTCAGATACGCAGTATTTT.

J is TRBJ1-1 and V is TRBV28, with TRBD1 matching over 9 bases. The CDR3 consists of 13 residues. Per the germline V gene, CDR1 is MDHEN and CDR2 is SYDVKM. The V segment lost 8 bases and the J segment 5 bases; nucleotides outside the gene matches: 6. CDR3 coding DNA: TGTGCCAGCCGATGGACAGGGGTAACTGAAGCTTTCTTT. It specifies CASRWTGVTEAFF.

This clonotype was observed at least ten times. This chain connects TRBV5-1 to TRBJ1-5, with D perhaps TRBD1 (5 bases). The germline gives CDR1 SGHRS, CDR2 YFSETQ. V was cut by 4 bases and J by 3 bases, with 11 bases left in between. CDR3 length equals 14 residues. CDR3 sequence reads: CASSPGTSNQPQHF. DNA for the CDR3: TGCGCCAGCAGCCCCGGGACCTCCAATCAGCCCCAGCATTTT.

The rearrangement joins TRBV29-1 to TRBJ1-5, with D possibly being TRBD1 (6 bases). CDR1 is SQVTM, CDR2 ANQGSEA, per germline. Trimming stripped 6 bases from V and 9 bases from J, with 18 bases between. The CDR3 runs to 13 residues. CDR3 nucleotide sequence: TGCAGCGTAGCCGGGGCAGGGGATCGGCCCCAGCATTTT. The encoded protein is CSVAGAGDRPQHF.

This clonotype was seen ten or more times. The rearrangement joins TRBV25-1 to TRBJ1-1; possibly TRBD1 for D (6 bases). This CDR3 is built from 15 residues. The V end lost 1 base, the J end lost 1 base, and 10 bases lay between the germline ends. CDR1 and CDR2 from the germline V gene are MGHDK and SYGVNS. CDR3 DNA: TGTGCCAGCAGTGAATGGGGGGGCCAGAACACTGAAGCTTTCTTT. It translates to CASSEWGGQNTEAFF.

This clonotype was counted ten times or more. The chain is built from TRBV6-5 and TRBJ2-1, with D possibly matching TRBD1 (6 bases). V shed 2 bases and J shed 9 bases, with 26 bases lying between them. The CDR3 runs 18 residues. CDR1 and CDR2 (germline): MNHEY, SVGAGI. The CDR3 nucleotides read TGTGCCAGCAGTTACAGGGGGAGTGGCTGGACACCGGTCGGTGAGCAGTTCTTC. Encoded protein: CASSYRGSGWTPVGEQFF.

Ten or more counts support this clonotype. This chain joins TRBV27 and TRBJ2-2; 8 bases align to TRBD1. Germline V gene data show CDR1 as MNHEY and CDR2 as SMNVEV (reference sequence). The CDR3 consists of 17 residues. Trimming at V came to 0 bases and at J to 7 bases, leaving 10 bases not matched to a gene. As DNA, the CDR3 is TGTGCCAGCAGTTTATCTGCCAGCTCCGGGACAGGCGGGGAGCTGTTTTTT. This translates into CASSLSASSGTGGELFF.